Each of the 3 T cell receptor beta chains below was sequenced from the same sample in a study of shared clonotypes between healthy human individuals. The assay was immunoSEQ multiplex PCR, and TCRdb's table has in-frame clones only and misses some. The sample includes about 560,000 clones, around 77% of them seen just once. Sequenced input: PBMCs. These receptor sequences come from a woman aged 40 to 49 in good health. Some clones in this sample may be carry-over from other donors' samples.

This rearrangement joins TRBV2 to TRBJ2-1, with D tentatively TRBD1 (6 bases). V was shortened by 7 bases and J by 7 bases, with 17 bases between the two germline ends. Looked up from germline, CDR1 is SNHLY and CDR2 is FYNNEI. CDR3 length: 14 residues. The CDR3 nucleotides are TGTGCCAGCAAGGCAGGGGCCCCCGGGAATGAGCAGTTCTTC. This encodes CASKAGAPGNEQFF.

The chain employs TRBV7-3 and TRBJ2-5, with 8 nucleotides matching TRBD1. J gave up 5 bases and V 5 bases, and 7 bases lay outside the gene matches. The CDR3 is made up of 14 amino acids. Germline lookup yields CDR1 SGHTA and CDR2 FQGTGA. The chain's CDR3 is CASSQDRESETQYF. The DNA for the CDR3 is TGTGCCAGCAGCCAGGACAGGGAAAGTGAGACCCAGTACTTC.

This clone showed up just a few times. The chain recombines TRBV9 with TRBJ2-3; no clear D. The V gene's germline CDR1 is SGDLS and CDR2 YYNGEE. The V gene lost 0 bases and the J gene lost 4 bases, with 21 bases spanning the gap. The CDR3 has 18 amino acids. CDR3: CASSVARRPSSSADTQYF. Here the CDR3 DNA reads TGTGCCAGCAGCGTAGCTCGGCGGCCGAGCTCATCCGCAGATACGCAGTATTTT.